These 4 T cell receptor beta chains originate from one sample sequenced in a study of T cells after yellow fever vaccination. TCRdb reanalysed the 5' RACE reads using MiXCR and keeps one entry per CDR3 protein. The sample carries 450,000 to 600,000 distinct CDR3 sequences, roughly 14% recorded once. Here the sequenced sample was PBMCs, taken on the day of the yellow fever booster vaccination. These receptors were obtained from a man between 25 and 39 years old who received the YFV17D yellow fever vaccine.

This clonotype showed up just a few times. This chain connects TRBV11-2 to TRBJ2-1, with TRBD1 as a possible D gene (6 bases). The ends were cut back, 1 base at V and 16 bases at J, with 17 bases in the middle. This CDR3 has 13 residues. CDR1 is SGHAT and CDR2 is FQNNGV in the germline V gene. This CDR3 reads CASSLGETGTLFF. CDR3 coding DNA: TGTGCCAGCAGCTTAGGGGAAACAGGGACGCTATTCTTC.

A few counts support this clonotype. V gene TRBV6-2 or TRBV6-3 combines with J gene TRBJ2-7; D is undetermined. The CDR3 sequence is 13 residues long. Germline V lookup: CDR1 MNHEY, CDR2 SVGEGT. V lost 4 bases to trimming and J lost 4 bases, with 11 bases between them. For the CDR3, the DNA is TGTGCCAGCAGTTTCCCTACAGAATACGAGCAGTACTTC. Protein: CASSFPTEYEQYF.

There are a few counts of this clonotype. This rearrangement joins TRBV5-1 to TRBJ2-1, with D tentatively TRBD1 or TRBD2 (6 bases each). Germline CDR1 reads SGHRS; CDR2 reads YFSETQ. V was trimmed by 2 bases and J by 7 bases, leaving 13 bases between them. CDR3 length: 14 residues. The CDR3 reads CASSLWGAGNEQFF. In nucleotides, the CDR3 is TGCGCCAGCAGCTTATGGGGGGCAGGGAATGAGCAGTTCTTC.

V and J are TRBV3-1 and TRBJ2-7; D may correspond to TRBD1 or TRBD2 (6 bases each). The germline V gene encodes CDR1 LGHDT and CDR2 YNNKEL (reference sequence). The CDR3 totals 14 residues. V gave up 5 bases and J gave up 4 bases, with 15 bases separating them. The CDR3 nucleotides read TGTGCCAGCAGCTCCGTACCGGGGGCATACGAGCAGTACTTC. Translating it yields CASSSVPGAYEQYF.